The 28 T cell receptor beta chains reported below all come from one sample, sequenced in a study of blood T cells in healthy people across ages. PCR was performed a second time for roughly 7 to 11 cycles using a sample-barcoded 5' primer and a J-beta primer mix. TCRdb independently ran MiXCR on the 5' RACE reads; one entry per CDR3 protein. The data hold about 970,000 distinct CDR3 sequences, with roughly 51% observed a single time. Sequenced input: blood. These receptors all come from a woman aged 55-69 years in good health.

The chain recombines TRBV28 with TRBJ1-6; TRBD1 matches 8 bases. The CDR3 is made up of 13 amino acids. After removal of 5 bases from V and 9 bases from J, the junction contained 3 bases not matched to a gene. Germline V gene lookup returns CDR1 MDHEN and CDR2 SYDVKM. CDR3 residues: CASSLDRVSPLHF. In DNA form, the CDR3 reads TGTGCCAGCAGTCTGGACAGGGTTTCACCCCTCCACTTT. Looking up the rest from reference TRBV28 and TRBJ1-6 gives the full variable domain: DVKVTQSSRYLVKRTGEKVFLECVQDMDHENMFWYRQDPGLGLRLIYFSYDVKMKEKGDIPEGYSVSREKKERFSLILESASTNQTSMYLCASSLDRVSPLHFGNGTRLTVT.

The chain links TRBV4-3 to TRBJ2-3, with 8 bases matching TRBD1. Per the germline V gene, CDR1 is LGHNA and CDR2 is YSLEER. CDR3 size: 16 residues. V lost 5 bases to trimming and J lost 4 bases; unmatched junction nucleotides: 11. The DNA for the CDR3 is TGCGCCAGCAGCTCGTTAATCGGACAGGGATCAGATACGCAGTATTTT. Its protein product is CASSSLIGQGSDTQYF.

V usage is TRBV7-6 and J usage is TRBJ2-7, with 7 bases that match TRBD2. The ends lost 3 bases at V and 0 bases at J; junction bases unmatched: 5. Germline V gene data show CDR1 as SGHVS and CDR2 as FNYEAQ. The length of the CDR3 is 15 residues. Here the CDR3 DNA reads TGTGCCAGCAGCTTCCCGGGAGGCAGCTCCTACGAGCAGTACTTC. Translated: CASSFPGGSSYEQYF.

The J gene is TRBJ2-4, the V gene TRBV15; D gene ambiguous. Trimming stripped 0 bases from V and 14 bases from J, with 11 bases between. The CDR3 length is 12 residues. Germline CDR1 is LNHNV and CDR2 is YYDKDF (reference sequence). The CDR3: CATSRDVGLKYF. The CDR3 DNA follows: TGTGCCACCAGCAGAGATGTCGGGCTTAAGTACTTC.

The rearrangement links TRBV27 to TRBJ1-5; weak D call: TRBD1 (5 bases). Germline loops: CDR1 MNHEY, CDR2 SMNVEV (reference sequence). The V and J ends lost 3 bases and 4 bases respectively, with 10 bases between them. CDR3 size: 14 residues. CDR3 in DNA: TGTGCCAGCAGTTTCGACAGACTTAATCAGCCCCAGCATTTT. The encoded protein is CASSFDRLNQPQHF.

This chain uses TRBV3-1 with TRBJ2-4; D remains ambiguous. This CDR3 has 17 residues. The germline V and J ends were trimmed by 1 base and 3 bases, with 16 bases remaining between them. CDR1 LGHDT and CDR2 YNNKEL come from the germline V gene (reference sequence). The DNA for the CDR3 is TGTGCCAGCAGCCAAGCTTCTTCAGGAGTTGTCAAAAACATTCAGTACTTC. Its translation: CASSQASSGVVKNIQYF. The full variable domain, in which reference TRBV3-1 and TRBJ2-4 provide the parts outside the CDR3, is DTAVSQTPKYLVTQMGNDKSIKCEQNLGHDTMYWYKQDSKKFLKIMFSYNNKELIINETVPNRFSPKSPDKAHLNLHINSLELGDSAVYFCASSQASSGVVKNIQYFGAGTRLSVL.

V usage is TRBV7-9 and J usage is TRBJ1-1, with D perhaps matching TRBD1 (6 bases). CDR1 is SEHNR and CDR2 is FQNEAQ in the germline V gene (reference sequence). The CDR3 is made up of 14 amino acids. The ends were cut back, 4 bases at V and 4 bases at J, with 13 bases in the middle. The CDR3 sequence: CASSWDTMGTEAFF. CDR3 bases: TGTGCCAGCAGCTGGGACACGATGGGCACTGAAGCTTTCTTT.

The rearrangement joins TRBV6-2 or TRBV6-3 to TRBJ1-2; 7 bases fit TRBD1. Germline CDR1 MNHEY, CDR2 SVGEGT. The CDR3 has 15 amino acids. J was trimmed by 3 bases and V by 6 bases; bases with no gene match: 10. The DNA of the CDR3 is TGTGCCAGCAGGGAAACAGGGGCCAGAGACTATGGCTACACCTTC. As protein: CASRETGARDYGYTF.

V is TRBV6-5 and J is TRBJ2-3; 12 bases are a match to TRBD1. The CDR3 contains 17 residues. The junction had 15 bases not matched to a gene; V was cut back by 0 bases and J by 14 bases. CDR1 and CDR2 (germline): MNHEY, SVGAGI. CDR3 nucleotide sequence: TGTGCCAGCAGTTACTCGAAAGGGACAGGGGGCCACAGATACGCGTATTTT. Amino acid sequence: CASSYSKGTGGHRYAYF.

This clonotype was counted at least ten times. This chain uses TRBV12-3 or TRBV12-4 with TRBJ1-2, with D perhaps TRBD1 (6 bases). Deletions cut 6 bases from V and 0 bases from J, with 11 bases between. This CDR3 region has 14 residues. The DNA of the CDR3 is TGTGCCAGCAGCCGACAGGCAGCTAACTATGGCTACACCTTC. It yields the protein CASSRQAANYGYTF.

This chain joins TRBV7-3 and TRBJ2-3; D might be TRBD2 (6 bases). The CDR3 contains 15 residues. Germline V gene lookup returns CDR1 SGHTA and CDR2 FQGTGA. V was trimmed by 5 bases and J by 6 bases, leaving 18 bases between them. The CDR3 loop is CASSLSDSGLDTQYF. The CDR3 DNA reads TGTGCCAGCAGCCTGTCCGACAGCGGGCTTGATACGCAGTATTTT. The full variable domain, with the rest looked up from reference TRBV7-3 and TRBJ2-3, is GAGVSQTPSNKVTEKGKYVELRCDPISGHTALYWYRQSLGQGPEFLIYFQGTGAADDSGLPNDRFFAVRPEGSVSTLKIQRTERGDSAVYLCASSLSDSGLDTQYFGPGTRLTVL.

The chain uses TRBV7-3 and TRBJ2-1; D might be TRBD1 (5 bases). The CDR3 covers 13 residues. Deletions cut 4 bases from V and 8 bases from J, with 12 bases between. From germline, CDR1 is SGHTA and CDR2 FQGTGA. The CDR3 DNA reads TGTGCCAGCAGCTCATCTAGGGGCGATGAGCAGTTCTTC. It is translated as CASSSSRGDEQFF.

This clonotype has more than one count but fewer than ten. This chain connects TRBV4-2 to TRBJ2-7; D not resolved. The CDR3 runs 17 residues. Germline V gene data show CDR1 as LGHNA and CDR2 as YNFKEQ. The V end lost 0 bases, the J end lost 3 bases, and 18 bases lay between the germline ends. The CDR3 DNA reads as TGTGCCAGCAGCCAAGAAGGTCTCCATATAGCAGGCTACGAGCAGTACTTC. Amino acid sequence: CASSQEGLHIAGYEQYF.

This clonotype was counted a few times. V usage is TRBV20-1 and J usage is TRBJ2-1; TRBD2 aligns across 10 bases. Germline V gene lookup returns CDR1 DFQATT and CDR2 SNEGSKA (reference sequence). The CDR3 spans 16 residues. V lost 0 bases, J lost 5 bases, and 7 bases stayed unmatched. CDR3 sequence: CSARDRGSGRDNEQFF. The CDR3 nucleotides are TGCAGTGCTAGAGATCGGGGAAGCGGGAGGGACAATGAGCAGTTCTTC.

For the CDR3, the DNA is TGTGCCAGCAGCCCGAGACAGGTCTTGGGAAACATTCAGTACTTC. It specifies CASSPRQVLGNIQYF. This chain connects TRBV12-3 or TRBV12-4 to TRBJ2-4; possible D gene TRBD1, 6 bases. The V and J ends lost 6 bases and 6 bases respectively, with 18 bases between them. The CDR3 runs 15 residues.

This clonotype was detected only a few times. The chain recombines TRBV20-1 with TRBJ1-1, with unresolved D. Germline assignment: CDR1 DFQATT and CDR2 SNEGSKA (reference sequence). The CDR3 contains 12 residues. V was trimmed by 3 bases and J by 3 bases, leaving 8 bases between them. CDR3 amino acids: CSARAGDTEAFF. The CDR3, as DNA: TGCAGTGCTAGGGCGGGAGACACTGAAGCTTTCTTT.

The chain carries TRBV21-1 and TRBJ2-5. TRBV21-1 is classified as a pseudogene. This CDR3 is built from 14 residues. As DNA, the CDR3 is TGTGCCAGCAGCAAAGGGAAAACAGTAGAGACCCAGTACTTC. Protein product: CASSKGKTVETQYF.

This clonotype was detected a few times. The chain carries TRBV24-1 and TRBJ2-3, with 9 bases fitting TRBD1. Unmatched junction bases numbered 7, after V lost 2 bases and J lost 5 bases. CDR3 length: 16 residues. Germline V CDR1 and CDR2: KGHDR, SFDVKD. The CDR3 sequence: CATSDSGTGLKDTQYF. The CDR3 DNA follows: TGTGCCACCAGTGATTCAGGGACAGGGTTGAAAGATACGCAGTATTTT.

This rearrangement joins TRBV20-1 to TRBJ2-1, with 9 bases aligning to TRBD1. The trim removed 0 bases at V and 3 bases at J, leaving 3 bases unmatched. CDR1 and CDR2 from the germline V gene are DFQATT and SNEGSKA (reference sequence). The CDR3 length is 15 residues. The CDR3 nucleotides read TGCAGTGCTAGAGAGACAGGGGGGAACTACAATGAGCAGTTCTTC. It yields the protein CSARETGGNYNEQFF.

This clonotype was detected once. The chain has TRBV5-1 and TRBJ2-7; 12 positions match TRBD2. CDR3 length equals 14 residues. V lost 4 bases to trimming and J lost 6 bases; unmatched junction nucleotides: 5. In germline, CDR1 is SGHRS, CDR2 YFSETQ. DNA for the CDR3: TGCGCCAGCAGCGCCGAGGGACTAGCGGGCGAGCAGTACTTC. Translation gives CASSAEGLAGEQYF.

This clonotype was counted only a few times. V is TRBV15 and J is TRBJ2-7; 14 nucleotides line up with TRBD2. Per the germline V gene, CDR1 is LNHNV and CDR2 is YYDKDF (reference sequence). The CDR3 spans 16 residues. Trimming at V came to 1 base and at J to 7 bases, leaving 6 bases not matched to a gene. Here the CDR3 DNA reads TGTGCCACCAGCAGAGGGGGACTAGCGGGAGTGAAAGAGCAGTACTTC. It is translated as CATSRGGLAGVKEQYF.

This clonotype turned up a few times. This chain connects TRBV5-1 to TRBJ1-2; tentatively, D is TRBD1 (6 bases). Between the trimmed V and J ends, which lost 4 bases and 1 base, there was a span of 14 bases. The V gene's germline CDR1 is SGHRS and CDR2 YFSETQ. CDR3 length equals 15 residues. The CDR3 spells CASSLGTPINYGYTF. The CDR3 DNA reads as TGCGCCAGCAGCCTAGGGACACCAATTAACTATGGCTACACCTTC. The full variable domain, in which reference TRBV5-1 and TRBJ1-2 provide the parts outside the CDR3, is KAGVTQTPRYLIKTRGQQVTLSCSPISGHRSVSWYQQTPGQGLQFLFEYFSETQRNKGNFPGRFSGRQFSNSRSEMNVSTLELGDSALYLCASSLGTPINYGYTFGSGTRLTVV.

CDR3 protein: CAINPSGSSYNEQFF. CDR3 bases: TGTGCCATCAATCCTAGCGGGAGCTCCTACAATGAGCAGTTCTTC. This chain links TRBV10-3 with TRBJ2-1; 10 bases line up with TRBD2. CDR3 length: 15 amino acids. From germline, CDR1 is ENHRY and CDR2 SYGVKD. Trimming cost V 7 bases and J 0 bases; bases outside gene matches: 3.

The V gene is TRBV20-1, the J gene TRBJ1-6; D gene unclear. The CDR3 contains 15 residues. Between the trimmed V and J ends, which lost 0 bases and 6 bases, there was a span of 12 bases. Germline V gives CDR1 DFQATT, CDR2 SNEGSKA (reference sequence). CDR3 residues: CSARDTQAGNSPLHF. As DNA, the CDR3 is TGCAGTGCTAGAGACACCCAAGCGGGTAATTCACCCCTCCACTTT.

The genes are TRBV4-2 and TRBJ1-1; possibly TRBD1 for D (6 bases). V shed 1 base and J shed 3 bases, with 12 bases lying between them. CDR3 length equals 15 residues. Germline CDR1 and CDR2: LGHNA and YNFKEQ. The CDR3 spells CASSQGTGLDTEAFF. CDR3 DNA sequence: TGTGCCAGCAGCCAAGGTACAGGGTTGGACACTGAAGCTTTCTTT.

This clonotype has only a few counts. This chain joins TRBV20-1 and TRBJ2-1; the D call may be TRBD1 or TRBD2 (5 bases each). V lost 4 bases and J lost 7, with 20 bases in between. CDR1 is DFQATT and CDR2 is SNEGSKA in the germline V gene (reference sequence). The CDR3 length is 15 residues. CDR3 protein: CSAMDTGKNRNEQFF. The CDR3 nucleotides read TGCAGTGCTATGGACACGGGAAAAAACAGGAATGAGCAGTTCTTC.

This chain links TRBV28 with TRBJ2-3, with a tentative D call TRBD1 (6 bases). The V end was cut by 5 bases, the J end by 5 bases, with 20 bases between. Germline V CDR1 and CDR2: MDHEN, SYDVKM. This CDR3 has 16 amino acids. In DNA form, the CDR3 reads TGTGCCAGCAGTACCCCCACGACAGGTTCTGAAGATACGCAGTATTTT. Translating gives CASSTPTTGSEDTQYF.

The chain is built from TRBV12-3 or TRBV12-4 and TRBJ2-7; possibly TRBD2 for D (6 bases). With 7 bases removed from V and 6 bases from J, the gap between germline ends came to 16 bases. This CDR3 contains 13 residues. For the CDR3, the DNA is TGTGCCAGCACGAATTCAGAAGCGGGCGAGCAGTACTTC. Translating gives CASTNSEAGEQYF.